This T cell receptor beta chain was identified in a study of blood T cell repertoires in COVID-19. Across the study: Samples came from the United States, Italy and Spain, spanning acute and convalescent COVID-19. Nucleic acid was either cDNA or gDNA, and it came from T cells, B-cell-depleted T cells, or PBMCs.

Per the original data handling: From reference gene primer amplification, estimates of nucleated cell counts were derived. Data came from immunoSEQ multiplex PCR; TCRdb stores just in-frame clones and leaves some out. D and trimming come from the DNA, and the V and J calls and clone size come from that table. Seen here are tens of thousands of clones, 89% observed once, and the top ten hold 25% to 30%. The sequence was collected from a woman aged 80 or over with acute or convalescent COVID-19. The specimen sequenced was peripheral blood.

In DNA form, the CDR3 reads TGCGCCAGCAGCCAAGAAACTAGCGGGGGGCTTCCCACAGATACGCAGTATTTT. The encoded protein is CASSQETSGGLPTDTQYF. V usage is TRBV4-1 and J usage is TRBJ2-3, with 12 nucleotides matching TRBD2. Germline V gene lookup returns CDR1 MGHRA and CDR2 YSYEKL. The CDR3 length is 18 residues. The J segment lost 2 bases and the V segment lost 0 bases, leaving 6 bases of the junction unmatched.